This T cell receptor beta chain was found in a study of blood T cell repertoires in COVID-19. From germline, CDR1 is SEHNR and CDR2 FQNEAQ (reference sequence). Trimming left V 1 base short and J 0 bases short, with 7 bases between. The CDR3 is made up of 16 amino acids. Using immunoSEQ multiplex PCR, the repertoire was profiled, and TCRdb retains in-frame clones only, with some absent. The sample contains more than 300,000 clones, about 88% of which appear only once. Recovered status in Cohort 3 required two negative PCRs, clearance, or symptom resolution. The source material was PBMCs or T cells enriched from blood (not recorded which). The clonotype was recovered from a woman younger than 35 who had recovered from COVID-19. This chain links TRBV7-9 with TRBJ2-6, with unresolved D. The CDR3, as DNA: TGTGCCAGCAGCTTAGATTGGCTCTCTGGGGCCAACGTCCTGACTTTC. Its protein is CASSLDWLSGANVLTF.